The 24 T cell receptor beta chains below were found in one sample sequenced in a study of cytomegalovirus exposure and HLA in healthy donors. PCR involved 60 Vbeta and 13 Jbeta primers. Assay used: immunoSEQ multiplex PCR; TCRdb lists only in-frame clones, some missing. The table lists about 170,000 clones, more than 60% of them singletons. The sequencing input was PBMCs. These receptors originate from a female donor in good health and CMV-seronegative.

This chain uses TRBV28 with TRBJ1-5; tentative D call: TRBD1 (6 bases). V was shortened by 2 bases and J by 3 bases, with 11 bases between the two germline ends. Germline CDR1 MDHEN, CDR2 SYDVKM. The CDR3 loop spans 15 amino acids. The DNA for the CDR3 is TGTGCCAGCAGTTTACCCAGGGGATACAATCAGCCCCAGCATTTT. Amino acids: CASSLPRGYNQPQHF.

CDR3 nucleotide sequence: TGTGCCAGCAGTGAGACTAGCTACAATGAGCAGTTCTTC. The encoded protein is CASSETSYNEQFF. This chain joins TRBV2 and TRBJ2-1; tentative D call: TRBD2 (6 bases). This CDR3 contains 13 residues. From germline, CDR1 is SNHLY and CDR2 FYNNEI. Between the trimmed V and J ends, which lost 3 bases and 3 bases, there was a span of 6 bases.

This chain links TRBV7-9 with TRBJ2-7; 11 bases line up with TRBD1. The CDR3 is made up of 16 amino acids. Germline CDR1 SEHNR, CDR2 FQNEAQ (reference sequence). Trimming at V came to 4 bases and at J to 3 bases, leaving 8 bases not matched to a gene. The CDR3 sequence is CASSSRRGTGGYEQYF. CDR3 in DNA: TGTGCCAGCAGCTCTAGACGCGGGACAGGGGGCTACGAGCAGTACTTC.

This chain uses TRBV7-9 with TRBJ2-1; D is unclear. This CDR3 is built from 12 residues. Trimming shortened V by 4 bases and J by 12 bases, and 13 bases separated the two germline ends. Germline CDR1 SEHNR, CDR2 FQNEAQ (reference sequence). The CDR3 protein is CASSSRHLRQFF. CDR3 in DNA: TGTGCCAGCAGCTCTCGACACCTTCGGCAGTTCTTC.

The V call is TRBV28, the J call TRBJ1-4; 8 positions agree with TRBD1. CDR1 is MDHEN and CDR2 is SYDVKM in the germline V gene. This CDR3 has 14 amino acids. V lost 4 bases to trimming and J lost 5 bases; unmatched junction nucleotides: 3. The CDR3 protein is CASSSGQVNEKLFF. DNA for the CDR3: TGTGCCAGCAGTTCGGGACAGGTGAATGAAAAACTGTTTTTT.

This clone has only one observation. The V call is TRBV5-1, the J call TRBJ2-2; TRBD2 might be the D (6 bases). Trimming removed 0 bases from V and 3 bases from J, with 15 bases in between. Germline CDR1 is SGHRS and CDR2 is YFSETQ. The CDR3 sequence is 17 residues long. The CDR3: CASSLDQTRADTGELFF. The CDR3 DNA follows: TGCGCCAGCAGCTTGGACCAGACTAGGGCGGACACCGGGGAGCTGTTTTTT.

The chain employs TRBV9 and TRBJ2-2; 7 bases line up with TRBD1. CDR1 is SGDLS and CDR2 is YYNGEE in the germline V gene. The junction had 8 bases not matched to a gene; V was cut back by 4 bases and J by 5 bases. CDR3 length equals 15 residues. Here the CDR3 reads CASSLDRVGTGELFF. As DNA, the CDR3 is TGTGCCAGCAGCCTAGACAGGGTTGGGACCGGGGAGCTGTTTTTT.

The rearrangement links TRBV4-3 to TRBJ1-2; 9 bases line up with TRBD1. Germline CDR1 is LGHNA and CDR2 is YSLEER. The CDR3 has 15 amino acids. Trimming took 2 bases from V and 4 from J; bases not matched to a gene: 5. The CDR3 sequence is CASSQLQGAGYGYTF. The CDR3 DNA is TGCGCCAGCAGCCAACTACAGGGGGCAGGCTATGGCTACACCTTC.

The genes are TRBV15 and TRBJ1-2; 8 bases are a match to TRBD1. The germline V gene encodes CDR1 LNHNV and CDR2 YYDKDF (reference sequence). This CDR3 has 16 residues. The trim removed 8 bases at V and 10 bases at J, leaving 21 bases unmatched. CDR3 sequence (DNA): TGTGCCACCCGCGACAGGGGCCGCGAGAAGGGGATCAACTACACCTTC. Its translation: CATRDRGREKGINYTF.

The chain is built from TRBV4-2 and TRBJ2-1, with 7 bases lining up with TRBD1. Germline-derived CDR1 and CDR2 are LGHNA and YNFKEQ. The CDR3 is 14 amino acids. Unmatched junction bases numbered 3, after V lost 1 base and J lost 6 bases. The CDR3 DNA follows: TGTGCCAGCAGCCAAGGGGACAGTTTCAATGAGCAGTTCTTC. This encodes CASSQGDSFNEQFF.

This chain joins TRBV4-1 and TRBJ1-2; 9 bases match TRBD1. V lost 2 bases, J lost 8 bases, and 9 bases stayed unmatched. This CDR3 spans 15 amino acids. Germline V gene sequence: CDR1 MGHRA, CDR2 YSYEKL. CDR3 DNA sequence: TGCGCCAGCAGCCAAAGGACAGGGGTTGGGGAAGGCTACACCTTC. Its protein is CASSQRTGVGEGYTF.

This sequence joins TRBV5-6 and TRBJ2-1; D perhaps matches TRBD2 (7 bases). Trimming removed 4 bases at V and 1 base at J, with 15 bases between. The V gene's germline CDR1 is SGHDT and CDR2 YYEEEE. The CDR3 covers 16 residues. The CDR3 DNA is TGTGCCAGCAGCCCCCGGGCGGGGGCGTCCTACAATGAGCAGTTCTTC. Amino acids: CASSPRAGASYNEQFF.

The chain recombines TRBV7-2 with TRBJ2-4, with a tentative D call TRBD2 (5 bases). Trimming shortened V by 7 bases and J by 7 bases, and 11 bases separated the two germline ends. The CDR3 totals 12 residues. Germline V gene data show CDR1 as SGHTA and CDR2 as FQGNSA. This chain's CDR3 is CASNSRGNIQYF. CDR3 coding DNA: TGTGCCAGCAACTCCAGAGGGAACATTCAGTACTTC.

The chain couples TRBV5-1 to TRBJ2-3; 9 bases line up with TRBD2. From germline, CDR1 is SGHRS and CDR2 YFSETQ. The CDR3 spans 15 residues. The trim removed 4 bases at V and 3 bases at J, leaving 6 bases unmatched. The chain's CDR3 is CASSTTSGQTDTQYF. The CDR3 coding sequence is TGCGCCAGCAGCACAACTAGCGGGCAAACAGATACGCAGTATTTT.

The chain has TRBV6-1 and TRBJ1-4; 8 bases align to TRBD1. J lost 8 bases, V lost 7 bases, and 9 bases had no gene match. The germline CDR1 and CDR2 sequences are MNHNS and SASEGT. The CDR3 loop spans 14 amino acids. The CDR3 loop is CASNRDRMKEKLFF. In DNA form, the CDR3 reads TGTGCCAGCAATAGGGACAGGATGAAGGAAAAACTGTTTTTT.

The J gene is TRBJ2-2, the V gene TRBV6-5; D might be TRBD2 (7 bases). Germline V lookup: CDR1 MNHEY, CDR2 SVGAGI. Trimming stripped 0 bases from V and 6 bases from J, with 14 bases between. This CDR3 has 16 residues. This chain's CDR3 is CASSYSIRGGSGELFF. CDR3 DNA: TGTGCCAGCAGTTACTCGATCAGGGGAGGGTCCGGGGAGCTGTTTTTT.

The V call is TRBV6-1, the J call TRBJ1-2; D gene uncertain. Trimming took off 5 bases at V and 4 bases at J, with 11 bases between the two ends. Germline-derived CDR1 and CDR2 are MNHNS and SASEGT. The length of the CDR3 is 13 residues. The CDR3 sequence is CASSPGIPYGYTF. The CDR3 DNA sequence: TGTGCCAGCAGTCCCGGGATCCCCTATGGCTACACCTTC.

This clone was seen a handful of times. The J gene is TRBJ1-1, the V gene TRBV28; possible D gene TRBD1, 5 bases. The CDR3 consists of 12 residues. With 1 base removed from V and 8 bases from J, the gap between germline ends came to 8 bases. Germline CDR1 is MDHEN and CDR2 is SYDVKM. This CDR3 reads CASSLSHREAFF. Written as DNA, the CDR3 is TGTGCCAGCAGTTTATCGCACAGGGAAGCTTTCTTT. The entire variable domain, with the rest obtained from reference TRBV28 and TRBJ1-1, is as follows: DVKVTQSSRYLVKRTGEKVFLECVQDMDHENMFWYRQDPGLGLRLIYFSYDVKMKEKGDIPEGYSVSREKKERFSLILESASTNQTSMYLCASSLSHREAFFGQGTRLTVV.

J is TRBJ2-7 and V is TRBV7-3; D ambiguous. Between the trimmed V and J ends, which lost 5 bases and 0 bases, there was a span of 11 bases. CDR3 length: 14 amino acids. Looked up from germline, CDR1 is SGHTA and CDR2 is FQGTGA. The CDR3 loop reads CASSTVPGSYEQYF. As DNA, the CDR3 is TGTGCCAGCAGCACGGTCCCGGGCTCCTACGAGCAGTACTTC.

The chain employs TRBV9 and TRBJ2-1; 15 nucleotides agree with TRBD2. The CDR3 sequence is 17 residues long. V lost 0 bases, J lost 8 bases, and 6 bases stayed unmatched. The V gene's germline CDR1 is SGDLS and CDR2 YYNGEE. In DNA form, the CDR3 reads TGTGCCAGCAGCGTAGCCCCGGGACTAGCGGGAGGCCATGAGCAGTTCTTC. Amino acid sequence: CASSVAPGLAGGHEQFF.

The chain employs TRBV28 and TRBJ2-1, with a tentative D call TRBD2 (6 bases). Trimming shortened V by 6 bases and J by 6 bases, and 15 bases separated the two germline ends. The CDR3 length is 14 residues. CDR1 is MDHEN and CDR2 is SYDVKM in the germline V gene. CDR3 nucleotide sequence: TGTGCCAGCAGCCCTAGGAGGGCTAGCAATGAGCAGTTCTTC. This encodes CASSPRRASNEQFF.

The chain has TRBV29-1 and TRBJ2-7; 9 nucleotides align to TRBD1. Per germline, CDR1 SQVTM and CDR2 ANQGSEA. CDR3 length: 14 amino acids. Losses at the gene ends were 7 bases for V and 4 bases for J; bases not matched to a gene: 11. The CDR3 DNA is TGCAGCGCAGACTACGGGACAGGGCAGTACGAGCAGTACTTC. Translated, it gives CSADYGTGQYEQYF.

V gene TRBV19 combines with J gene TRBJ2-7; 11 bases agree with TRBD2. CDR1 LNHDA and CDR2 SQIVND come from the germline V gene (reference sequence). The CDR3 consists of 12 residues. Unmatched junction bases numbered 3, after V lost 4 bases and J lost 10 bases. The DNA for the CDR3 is TGTGCCAGTAGTACTCTAGCGGGGGGACAGTACTTC. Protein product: CASSTLAGGQYF. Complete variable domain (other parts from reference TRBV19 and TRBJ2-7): DGGITQSPKYLFRKEGQNVTLSCEQNLNHDAMYWYRQDPGQGLRLIYYSQIVNDFQKGDIAEGYSVSREKKESFPLTVTSAQKNPTAFYLCASSTLAGGQYFGPGTRLTVT.

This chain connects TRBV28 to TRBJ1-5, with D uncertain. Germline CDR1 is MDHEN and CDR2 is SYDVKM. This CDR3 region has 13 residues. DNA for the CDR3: TGTGCAACCAGTAGAGTCGGCAATCAGCCCCAGCATTTT. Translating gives CATSRVGNQPQHF.